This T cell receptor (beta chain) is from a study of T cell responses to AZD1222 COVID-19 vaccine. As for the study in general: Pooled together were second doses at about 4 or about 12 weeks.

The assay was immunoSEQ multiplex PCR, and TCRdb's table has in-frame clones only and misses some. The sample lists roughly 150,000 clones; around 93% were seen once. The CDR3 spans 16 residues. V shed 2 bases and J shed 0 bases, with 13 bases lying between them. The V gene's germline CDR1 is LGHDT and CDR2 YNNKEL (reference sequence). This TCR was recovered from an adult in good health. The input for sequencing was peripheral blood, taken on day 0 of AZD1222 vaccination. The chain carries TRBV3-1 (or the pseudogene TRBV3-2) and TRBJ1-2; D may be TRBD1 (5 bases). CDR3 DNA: TGTGCCAGCAGCCAACGATGGGACTTAGCTAACTATGGCTACACCTTC. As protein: CASSQRWDLANYGYTF.